Listed below are T cell receptor beta chains from one sample, sequenced in a study of CD8+CD57+ T cells in acquired aplastic anemia. Each CDR3 protein gets one entry after TCRdb re-called the reads with MiXCR. The data show 35,000 to 45,000 distinct CDR3 sequences, 68% seen once. Sequencing was carried out using sorted CD4+, CD8+, or CD8+CD57+ T cells (not recorded which) from PBMCs. The receptors originated from a human donor in good health, serving as a control. Both conserved end residues are part of each CDR3. Fields, in order: clone size, D gene, J gene, V gene, CDR3 protein, CDR3 DNA. The D gene is left open where the match is weak. Size values are once, few and many counts, or a class for expanded clones, and some rows have none.

>.|.|TRBJ1-6|TRBV4-1
CASSPGTDSYNSPLHF
TGCGCCAGCAGCCCAGGGACCGACTCCTATAATTCACCCCTCCACTTT
>.|.|TRBJ2-3|TRBV10-1
CASRPIKSPGRTDTQYF
TGCGCCAGCCGGCCAATTAAGTCACCAGGGCGCACAGATACGCAGTATTTT
>.|TRBD1|TRBJ2-7|TRBV19
CASTDSTGGYEQYF
TGTGCCAGTACTGATTCGACAGGGGGCTACGAGCAGTACTTC
>.|TRBD2|TRBJ2-1|TRBV29-1
CSVPGRSGNEQFF
TGCAGCGTTCCCGGGAGGTCTGGGAATGAGCAGTTCTTC
>.|.|TRBJ2-3|TRBV7-3
CASSISGGGIDTQYF
TGTGCCAGCAGCATCAGCGGAGGCGGGATAGATACGCAGTATTTT
>.|TRBD2|TRBJ2-3|TRBV6-1
CASRLAGDTDTQYF
TGTGCCAGCAGACTAGCGGGGGACACAGATACGCAGTATTTT
>.|TRBD1|TRBJ1-2|TRBV10-3
CASSQGQNYGYTF
TGTGCCAGCAGTCAGGGACAGAACTATGGCTACACCTTC
>.|TRBD2|TRBJ2-7|TRBV19
CASRSPGLAGVGEQYF
TGTGCCAGTCGAAGCCCCGGGCTAGCGGGAGTAGGGGAGCAGTACTTC
>.|.|TRBJ2-2|TRBV10-3
CASSSTDRRPTGELFF
TGTGCCAGCAGCTCCACTGACAGGAGGCCCACCGGGGAGCTGTTTTTT
>medium-sized|TRBD1|TRBJ1-5|TRBV9
CASSVGYRGRPQHF
TGTGCCAGCAGCGTAGGGTACAGGGGGCGGCCCCAGCATTTT
>.|TRBD1|TRBJ2-7|TRBV19
CASSKAGQGSSYEQYF
TGTGCCAGTAGTAAAGCGGGACAGGGGAGCTCCTACGAGCAGTACTTC
>.|TRBD1|TRBJ2-2|TRBV24-1
CATSDWTGDTGELFF
TGTGCCACCAGTGATTGGACAGGGGACACCGGGGAGCTGTTTTTT
>many|.|TRBJ2-3|TRBV4-2
CASSGAQGQSTDTQYF
TGTGCCAGCAGCGGGGCGCAGGGGCAGAGCACAGATACGCAGTATTTT
>.|.|TRBJ1-1|TRBV2
CASCLGPSRTEAFF
TGTGCCAGCTGTCTTGGCCCTAGCCGAACTGAAGCTTTCTTT
>many|TRBD1|TRBJ2-5|TRBV6-2/TRBV6-3
CASRGDRNPEETQYF
TGTGCCAGCAGGGGGGACAGAAATCCCGAAGAGACCCAGTACTTC
>.|TRBD2|TRBJ2-1|TRBV10-1
CASSPRASGDNEQFF
TGCGCCAGCAGCCCTAGGGCTAGCGGAGACAATGAGCAGTTCTTC
>many|.|TRBJ1-3|TRBV6-1
CASSDEEGRSGNTIYF
TGTGCCAGCAGTGATGAGGAGGGACGCTCTGGAAACACCATATATTTT
>.|TRBD1|TRBJ1-2|TRBV7-2
CASSLAGQNYGYTF
TGTGCCAGCAGCTTAGCGGGACAGAACTATGGCTACACCTTC
>once|.|TRBJ2-7|TRBV20-1
CSASSGDRGYEQYF
TGCAGTGCTAGTTCGGGGGATCGGGGCTACGAGCAGTACTTC
>many|.|TRBJ1-4|TRBV6-1
CASRGWQGNEKLFF
TGTGCCAGCAGAGGGTGGCAGGGTAATGAAAAACTGTTTTTT
>.|.|TRBJ1-3|TRBV10-1
CASSEISGNTIYF
TGCGCCAGCAGTGAGATCTCTGGAAACACCATATATTTT
>.|.|TRBJ1-1|TRBV5-1
CASSSEGETEAFF
TGCGCCAGCAGCTCGGAAGGGGAAACTGAAGCTTTCTTC
>.|TRBD2|TRBJ2-7|TRBV20-1
CSARDWTSVYSCEQYF
TGCAGTGCTAGAGATTGGACTAGCGTATACTCCTGCGAGCAGTACTTC
>once|TRBD2|TRBJ2-7|TRBV10-3
CAISETSGGPVSYEQYF
TGTGCCATCAGTGAGACTAGCGGGGGGCCCGTCTCCTACGAGCAGTACTTC
>many|TRBD1|TRBJ1-6|TRBV5-4
CASSSGTANSPLHF
TGTGCCAGCAGCTCCGGGACAGCAAATTCACCCCTCCACTTT
>.|TRBD2|TRBJ2-3|TRBV7-2
CASSRDYRTDTQYF
TGTGCCAGCAGTCGGGACTACCGCACAGATACGCAGTATTTT
>few|TRBD2|TRBJ2-3|TRBV9
CASSPSGGLSTDTQYF
TGTGCCAGCAGCCCAAGCGGGGGCCTTAGCACAGATACGCAGTATTTT
>.|.|TRBJ2-2|TRBV20-1
CSASHGGNTGELFF
TGCAGTGCTAGTCACGGGGGTAACACCGGGGAGCTGTTTTTT
>.|.|TRBJ2-7|TRBV27
CASSLGYGQYF
TGTGCCAGCAGTCTAGGGTACGGGCAGTACTTC
>.|TRBD2|TRBJ2-6|TRBV10-1
CASSHGLAGAEGANVLTF
TGCGCCAGCAGCCACGGGCTAGCGGGAGCGGAGGGGGCCAACGTCCTGACTTTC
>.|.|TRBJ2-7|TRBV7-8
CASSPRTKGRQYF
TGTGCCAGCAGCCCCAGGACAAAGGGAAGGCAGTACTTC
>.|.|TRBJ1-2|TRBV20-1
CSASESGQSYGYTF
TGCAGTGCTAGCGAGTCAGGGCAAAGCTATGGCTACACCTTC
>few|.|TRBJ2-5|TRBV15
CATSRDLGQETQYF
TGTGCCACCAGCAGAGATTTGGGGCAAGAGACCCAGTACTTC
>.|.|TRBJ1-1|TRBV7-6
CASSRDMNTEAFF
TGTGCCAGCAGTCGTGACATGAACACTGAAGCTTTCTTT
>.|.|TRBJ2-5|TRBV7-8
CASSLSVVETQYF
TGTGCCAGCAGCTTAAGCGTTGTTGAGACCCAGTACTTC
>.|TRBD1|TRBJ1-6|TRBV9
CASSPTGNANSPLHF
TGTGCCAGCAGCCCGACAGGGAATGCGAATTCACCCCTCCACTTT
>.|.|TRBJ2-2|TRBV10-3
CAISGDRTGGELFF
TGTGCCATCAGTGGCGACAGGACCGGCGGGGAGCTGTTTTTT
>.|.|TRBJ1-1|TRBV2
CASTTGNTEAFF
TGTGCCAGCACGACAGGGAACACTGAAGCTTTCTTT
>many|.|TRBJ1-1|TRBV20-1
CSARGDTRTLWAEAFF
TGCAGTGCTAGGGGGGACACCCGGACTCTCTGGGCTGAAGCTTTCTTT
>.|.|TRBJ1-1|TRBV19
CASSVQGNTEAFF
TGTGCCAGTAGTGTACAGGGGAACACTGAAGCTTTCTTT
>.|.|TRBJ2-1|TRBV7-3
CASSLFEGEYTEQFF
TGTGCCAGCAGCTTATTCGAGGGGGAGTATACTGAGCAGTTCTTC
>.|TRBD1|TRBJ1-6|TRBV15
CATSGLDRGADSPLHF
TGTGCCACCAGCGGACTGGACAGGGGGGCAGATTCACCCCTCCACTTT
>.|.|TRBJ2-1|TRBV7-3
CASSLEACSYSEQFF
TGTGCCAGCAGCTTAGAGGCGTGCTCCTACAGTGAGCAGTTCTTC
>.|TRBD1|TRBJ2-7|TRBV15
CATSREDRDRPLEQYF
TGTGCCACCAGCAGGGAGGATCGGGACAGGCCTCTCGAGCAGTACTTC
>.|.|TRBJ2-7|TRBV2
CASSDWQGSYEQYF
TGTGCCAGCAGTGATTGGCAGGGCTCCTACGAGCAGTACTTC